One and the same sample provided the 11 T cell receptor beta chains below, sequenced in a study of T cell responses to AZD1222 COVID-19 vaccine. Sequencing used immunoSEQ multiplex PCR; TCRdb keeps in-frame clones, though not all of them. The table has 140,000 to 150,000 clones, 91% seen once. Specimen: peripheral blood, collected 28 days after the second AZD1222 dose. The receptors were sampled from an adult who received the AZD1222 COVID-19 vaccine.

This sequence joins TRBV9 and TRBJ1-3; D gene uncertain. The CDR3 is made up of 13 amino acids. CDR1 is SGDLS and CDR2 is YYNGEE in the germline V gene. V lost 0 bases and J 4 bases, leaving 5 bases between the germline ends. The CDR3 bases are TGTGCCAGCAGCGTAGACCCAGGAAACACCATATATTTT. This codes for CASSVDPGNTIYF. The full variable domain, its missing parts supplied by reference TRBV9 and TRBJ1-3, is DSGVTQTPKHLITATGQRVTLRCSPRSGDLSVYWYQQSLDQGLQFLIQYYNGEERAKGNILERFSAQQFPDLHSELNLSSLELGDSALYFCASSVDPGNTIYFGEGSWLTVV.

The chain combines TRBV7-6 with TRBJ2-3, with TRBD2 matching over 12 bases. The CDR3 loop spans 16 amino acids. Trimming cost V 5 bases and J 4 bases; bases outside gene matches: 7. The germline gives CDR1 SGHVS, CDR2 FNYEAQ. The CDR3 spells CASSPKTSGSPDTQYF. In nucleotides, the CDR3 is TGTGCCAGCAGCCCGAAGACTAGCGGGAGCCCAGATACGCAGTATTTT.

V is TRBV5-6 and J is TRBJ2-7; D may be TRBD2 (5 bases). The germline V gene has CDR1 SGHDT and CDR2 YYEEEE. Trimming left V 2 bases short and J 4 bases short, with 13 bases between. CDR3 length: 14 residues. The CDR3 DNA reads TGTGCCAGCAGCTTAGGACTGACCATATACGAGCAGTACTTC. It codes for CASSLGLTIYEQYF.

The CDR3 DNA is TGTGCCAGCAGCGGACGGGGACTAGCGGGTAGAAGCTCCTACGAGCAGTACTTC. It codes for CASSGRGLAGRSSYEQYF. V gene TRBV11-3 combines with J gene TRBJ2-7; 12 nucleotides align to TRBD2. There are 18 residues in the CDR3. In germline, CDR1 is SGHNT, CDR2 YENEEA. V was clipped by 5 bases and J by 0 bases; unmatched bases: 11.

The chain recombines TRBV24-1 with TRBJ2-2; perhaps TRBD1 as D (5 bases). Germline lookup yields CDR1 KGHDR and CDR2 SFDVKD. Trimming pared 5 bases from V and 2 bases from J, leaving 8 bases between. This CDR3 has 14 residues. CDR3 residues: CATSGGSNTGELFF. CDR3 DNA sequence: TGTGCCACCAGTGGGGGCAGCAACACCGGGGAGCTGTTTTTT.

The rearrangement uses TRBV4-3 and TRBJ2-1; D is unresolved. This CDR3 is 16 amino acids long. The germline gives CDR1 LGHNA, CDR2 YSLEER. With 0 bases removed from V and 2 bases from J, the gap between germline ends came to 11 bases. The CDR3 reads CASSQDFEMAYNEQFF. CDR3 nucleotide sequence: TGCGCCAGCAGCCAAGATTTCGAGATGGCCTACAATGAGCAGTTCTTC.

The chain recombines TRBV3-1 (or the pseudogene TRBV3-2) with TRBJ2-7, with D maybe TRBD2 (6 bases). Trimming took 4 bases from V and 1 from J, leaving 17 bases between them. This CDR3 has 16 residues. The V gene's germline CDR1 is LGHDT and CDR2 YNNKEL (reference sequence). Written as DNA, the CDR3 is TGTGCCAGCAGCCGCCCTCTGGAGGGGCCTTCCTACGAGCAGTACTTC. Translated: CASSRPLEGPSYEQYF.

The chain has TRBV5-1 and TRBJ1-2; no firm D call. The germline V and J ends were trimmed by 0 bases and 0 bases, with 9 bases remaining between them. Per germline, CDR1 SGHRS and CDR2 YFSETQ. There are 15 residues in the CDR3. In DNA, the CDR3 is TGCGCCAGCAGCTTGGGAGCAGGAGCTAACTATGGCTACACCTTC. Amino acid sequence: CASSLGAGANYGYTF.

The gene calls are TRBV2 and TRBJ2-2, with TRBD2 matching 14 bases. Germline-derived CDR1 and CDR2 are SNHLY and FYNNEI. V gave up 8 bases and J gave up 7 bases; unmatched junction bases: 6. This CDR3 is 15 amino acids long. The CDR3 reads CASPWTSGRYGELFF. The CDR3 coding sequence is TGTGCCAGCCCCTGGACTAGCGGGAGGTACGGGGAGCTGTTTTTT.

CDR3: CASSFAGSYEQYF. CDR3 DNA sequence: TGTGCCAGCAGTTTCGCGGGGTCCTACGAGCAGTACTTC. The V call is TRBV12-3 or TRBV12-4, the J call TRBJ2-7; TRBD2 is a possible D gene (6 bases). The CDR3 has 13 amino acids. Trimming pared 3 bases from V and 1 base from J, leaving 7 bases between.

This rearrangement joins TRBV30 to TRBJ2-7, with D perhaps matching TRBD1 (6 bases). CDR3 length: 14 residues. The germline gives CDR1 GTSNPN, CDR2 SVGIG (reference sequence). Trimming cost V 5 bases and J 3 bases, with 17 bases left between them. CDR3 coding DNA: TGTGCCTGGGCCCCGACTGGGGGCATCTACGAGCAGTACTTC. Translating gives CAWAPTGGIYEQYF.